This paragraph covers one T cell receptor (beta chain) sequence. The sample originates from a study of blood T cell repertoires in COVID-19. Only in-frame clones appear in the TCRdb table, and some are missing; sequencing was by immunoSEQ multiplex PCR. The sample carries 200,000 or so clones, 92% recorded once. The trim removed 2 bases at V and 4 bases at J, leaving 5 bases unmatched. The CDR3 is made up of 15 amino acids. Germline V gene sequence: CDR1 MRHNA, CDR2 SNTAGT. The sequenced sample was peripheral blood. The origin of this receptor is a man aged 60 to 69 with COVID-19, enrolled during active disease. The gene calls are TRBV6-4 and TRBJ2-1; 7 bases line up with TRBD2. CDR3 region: CASSDAASGYNEQFF. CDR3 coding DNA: TGTGCCAGCAGTGACGCGGCTAGCGGTTACAATGAGCAGTTCTTC.